These 31 T cell receptor beta chains came from one sample sequenced in a study of blood T cell repertoires in COVID-19. Assay used: immunoSEQ multiplex PCR; TCRdb lists only in-frame clones, some missing. The sample yields around 100,000 clones, under 90% seen once. Sample: peripheral blood. Source of these receptors: a human donor in a cohort sampled during active or convalescent COVID-19.

This sequence joins TRBV28 and TRBJ1-5; D might be TRBD1 (5 bases). The CDR3 totals 15 residues. Between the trimmed V and J ends, which lost 6 bases and 0 bases, there was a span of 12 bases. Per germline, CDR1 MDHEN and CDR2 SYDVKM. This chain's CDR3 is CASSPRGGSNQPQHF. CDR3 nucleotide sequence: TGTGCCAGCAGCCCCCGGGGGGGTAGCAATCAGCCCCAGCATTTT.

This rearrangement joins TRBV6-6 to TRBJ1-6; no clear D. This CDR3 contains 16 residues. V shed 5 bases and J shed 5 bases, with 16 bases lying between them. Germline V gene data show CDR1 as MNHNY and CDR2 as SVGAGI (reference sequence). The CDR3 reads CASSRAGLTNNSPLHF. DNA of the CDR3: TGTGCCAGCAGTCGAGCCGGACTCACCAATAATTCACCCCTCCACTTT.

This clone was seen a handful of times. The gene calls are TRBV7-2 and TRBJ1-3, with 10 bases identical to TRBD1. Germline CDR1 is SGHTA and CDR2 is FQGNSA. J lost 1 base, V lost 3 bases, and 0 bases had no gene match. There are 15 residues in the CDR3. The CDR3, as DNA: TGTGCCAGCAGCTTGGACAGGGGGTCTGGAAACACCATATATTTT. Its protein product is CASSLDRGSGNTIYF.

The chain combines TRBV27 with TRBJ1-5; D gene unclear. Germline assignment: CDR1 MNHEY and CDR2 SMNVEV (reference sequence). This CDR3 is 13 amino acids long. The V and J ends lost 1 base and 3 bases respectively, with 4 bases between them. The CDR3 DNA follows: TGTGCCAGCAGTTTATTAGTCAATCAGCCCCAGCATTTT. This gives the protein CASSLLVNQPQHF.

The rearrangement joins TRBV9 to TRBJ1-6, with D unclear. V lost 0 bases and J 5 bases, leaving 6 bases between the germline ends. This CDR3 is built from 14 residues. Germline CDR1 reads SGDLS; CDR2 reads YYNGEE. The CDR3 is CASSVERDNSPLHF. The CDR3 DNA reads as TGTGCCAGCAGCGTAGAAAGAGATAATTCACCCCTCCACTTT.

The V call is TRBV12-5, the J call TRBJ1-3; 9 nucleotides match TRBD1. This CDR3 spans 11 amino acids. CDR1 and CDR2 (germline): LGHNT, FRNRAP. The CDR3 reads CGTGGGNTIYF. CDR3 DNA: TGTGGCACAGGGGGCGGAAACACCATATATTTT.

The sample holds a few counts of this clone. The CDR3: CASSTPGGTGELFF. CDR3 sequence (DNA): TGCGCCAGCAGTACACCCGGAGGCACCGGGGAGCTGTTTTTT. This chain connects TRBV4-1 to TRBJ2-2; tentatively, D is TRBD2 (5 bases). Looked up from germline, CDR1 is MGHRA and CDR2 is YSYEKL. This CDR3 comprises 14 residues. The ends were cut back, 6 bases at V and 4 bases at J, with 12 bases in the middle.

This clone was found once. The gene calls are TRBV27 and TRBJ1-5; no clear D. The germline V and J ends were trimmed by 2 bases and 7 bases, with 15 bases remaining between them. The CDR3 is made up of 15 amino acids. Germline values: CDR1 MNHEY, CDR2 SMNVEV (reference sequence). Written as DNA, the CDR3 is TGTGCCAGCAGTTTAGGCGGAGGAGGGTTACAGCCCCAGCATTTT. Translated: CASSLGGGGLQPQHF.

V is TRBV7-8 and J is TRBJ2-2; TRBD1 is a possible D gene (7 bases). Trimming removed 5 bases from V and 0 bases from J, with 13 bases in between. CDR1 and CDR2 (germline): SGHVS, FQNEAQ. CDR3 length: 16 residues. The CDR3 reads CASSPGGTANTGELFF. CDR3 DNA sequence: TGTGCCAGCAGCCCAGGGGGGACCGCGAACACCGGGGAGCTGTTTTTT.

V and J are TRBV11-2 and TRBJ2-5; TRBD2 matches at 8 bases. V was pared by 5 bases and J by 5 bases, with 10 bases of the junction left unmatched. This CDR3 region has 15 residues. Germline CDR1 reads SGHAT; CDR2 reads FQNNGV. Written as DNA, the CDR3 is TGTGCCAGCAGCAAAGCCAAACTAGCGGCGGAGACCCAGTACTTC. It encodes CASSKAKLAAETQYF. Looking up the rest from reference TRBV11-2 and TRBJ2-5 gives the full variable domain: EAGVAQSPRYKIIEKRQSVAFWCNPISGHATLYWYQQILGQGPKLLIQFQNNGVVDDSQLPKDRFSAERLKGVDSTLKIQPAKLEDSAVYLCASSKAKLAAETQYFGPGTRLLVL.

This chain connects TRBV2 to TRBJ1-5; D remains unclear. Trimming removed 1 base at V and 4 bases at J, with 8 bases between. This CDR3 comprises 14 residues. Germline V gene lookup returns CDR1 SNHLY and CDR2 FYNNEI. Here the CDR3 DNA reads TGTGCCAGCAGTGAAGTCACAGTTAATCAGCCCCAGCATTTT. It yields the protein CASSEVTVNQPQHF.

This sequence joins TRBV6-5 and TRBJ2-7; 10 bases match TRBD1. CDR1 is MNHEY and CDR2 is SVGAGI in the germline V gene. The ends lost 6 bases at V and 3 bases at J; junction bases unmatched: 8. The CDR3 spans 15 residues. The CDR3 loop reads CASSPRQGAIYEQYF. The CDR3 coding sequence is TGTGCCAGCAGCCCGAGACAGGGGGCAATCTACGAGCAGTACTTC.

V gene TRBV12-5 combines with J gene TRBJ1-5, with a tentative D call TRBD1 (6 bases). The length of the CDR3 is 13 residues. Trimming left V 5 bases short and J 6 bases short, with 11 bases between. Per the germline V gene, CDR1 is LGHNT and CDR2 is FRNRAP. CDR3 nucleotides: TGTGCTAGTGGTGAACAGGGTACTCAGCCCCAGCATTTT. Amino acid sequence: CASGEQGTQPQHF.

The chain carries TRBV6-1 and TRBJ2-5; 9 bases fit TRBD2. This CDR3 contains 17 residues. The germline V gene has CDR1 MNHNS and CDR2 SASEGT. V lost 2 bases, J lost 4 bases, and 11 bases stayed unmatched. The CDR3 nucleotides read TGTGCCAGCAGTGAACGGGGTCTAGCGGGGAGGGGAGAGACCCAGTACTTC. The encoded protein is CASSERGLAGRGETQYF.

The V call is TRBV7-8, the J call TRBJ2-1; TRBD1 matches 12 bases. The CDR3 extends over 15 amino acids. Trimming removed 5 bases from V and 9 bases from J; junction bases left unmatched: 8. From germline, CDR1 is SGHVS and CDR2 FQNEAQ. The CDR3 DNA is TGTGCCAGCAGCCTAGGGACAGGGGGCGCGGGTGAGCAGTTCTTC. Protein: CASSLGTGGAGEQFF. Filled out from reference TRBV7-8 and TRBJ2-1, the complete variable domain reads GAGVSQSPRYKVAKRGQDVALRCDPISGHVSLFWYQQALGQGPEFLTYFQNEAQLDKSGLPSDRFFAERPEGSVSTLKIQRTQQEDSAVYLCASSLGTGGAGEQFFGPGTRLTVL.

There are a few counts of this clone. The chain is built from TRBV7-9 and TRBJ1-2; 7 nucleotides align to TRBD1. V dropped 5 bases and J dropped 6; count of bases not matched to a gene: 3. The CDR3 spans 12 residues. Germline V gene sequence: CDR1 SEHNR, CDR2 FQNEAQ (reference sequence). CDR3 nucleotide sequence: TGTGCCAGCAGCGTCGGGACAGATGGCTACACCTTC. The encoded protein is CASSVGTDGYTF.

This clone has just a few counts. The V gene is TRBV7-2, the J gene TRBJ1-5; weak D call: TRBD1 (5 bases). This CDR3 has 15 residues. Germline CDR1 SGHTA, CDR2 FQGNSA. V dropped 6 bases and J dropped 0 bases, with 12 bases sitting between them. The CDR3 DNA is TGTGCCAGCAGTAGGGACTACTATAGCAATCAGCCCCAGCATTTT. Encoded protein: CASSRDYYSNQPQHF.

The chain links TRBV10-3 to TRBJ2-1; the match to TRBD2 covers 7 bases. From germline, CDR1 is ENHRY and CDR2 SYGVKD. The CDR3 is 14 residues long. The J segment lost 7 bases and the V segment lost 5 bases, leaving 8 bases of the junction unmatched. CDR3 bases: TGTGCCATCAGTCCTGGACTAGGTGCGAATGAGCAGTTCTTC. Amino acid sequence: CAISPGLGANEQFF.

The chain has TRBV7-9 and TRBJ2-3; TRBD1 might be the D (6 bases). CDR1 and CDR2 from the germline V gene are SEHNR and FQNEAQ (reference sequence). V was cut by 2 bases and J by 2 bases, with 11 bases left in between. CDR3 size: 15 residues. The CDR3 bases are TGTGCCAGCAGCTTAATTTCAGGGGCCACAGATACGCAGTATTTT. Its translation is CASSLISGATDTQYF.

This clone has just one count. This chain joins TRBV6-1 and TRBJ2-3, with no clear D. This CDR3 contains 13 residues. V was clipped by 3 bases and J by 0 bases, with 4 bases between them. Germline CDR1 and CDR2: MNHNS and SASEGT. The CDR3 reads CASSDISTDTQYF. In DNA form, the CDR3 reads TGTGCCAGCAGTGACATTAGCACAGATACGCAGTATTTT.

The chain recombines TRBV5-4 with TRBJ2-1, with TRBD2 identical over 10 bases. The J segment lost 4 bases and the V segment lost 4 bases, leaving 8 bases of the junction unmatched. The CDR3 loop spans 16 amino acids. Germline V gives CDR1 SGHNT, CDR2 YYREEE (reference sequence). CDR3 nucleotide sequence: TGTGCCAGCAGCGGGGCTAGCGGGGGCCGATACAATGAGCAGTTCTTC. This sequence encodes CASSGASGGRYNEQFF.

This clone appeared a single time. The V gene is TRBV11-2, the J gene TRBJ2-7; possible D gene TRBD1, 5 bases. Germline V gives CDR1 SGHAT, CDR2 FQNNGV. V gave up 3 bases and J gave up 4 bases, with 10 bases separating them. This CDR3 is built from 13 residues. The CDR3 reads CASSFRQGYEQYF. The CDR3 nucleotides read TGTGCCAGCAGCTTCCGGCAGGGTTACGAGCAGTACTTC.

This chain joins TRBV28 and TRBJ1-2; 7 bases are a match to TRBD1. Unmatched junction bases numbered 8, after V lost 7 bases and J lost 0 bases. In germline, CDR1 is MDHEN, CDR2 SYDVKM. The CDR3 is 15 amino acids. DNA of the CDR3: TGTGCCAGCACCCAGGGGGGAATTCCTAACTATGGCTACACCTTC. Its protein is CASTQGGIPNYGYTF.

There are a few counts of this clone. The CDR3 nucleotides are TGCGCCAGCAGCCAAGGAGGTCACGCCGAACTGGGAAACACCATATATTTT. It yields the protein CASSQGGHAELGNTIYF. This chain uses TRBV4-3 with TRBJ1-3; D remains unclear. The CDR3 totals 17 residues. V was clipped by 1 base and J by 4 bases, with 17 bases between them. Per the germline V gene, CDR1 is LGHNA and CDR2 is YSLEER.

This clone has more than one count but fewer than ten. The rearrangement joins TRBV5-5 to TRBJ2-5, with a weak D call TRBD1 (6 bases). This CDR3 has 13 residues. Germline-derived CDR1 and CDR2 are SGHKS and YYEKEE (reference sequence). V was trimmed by 1 base and J by 3 bases, leaving 7 bases between them. CDR3 sequence reads: CASSLRTEETQYF. As DNA, the CDR3 is TGTGCCAGCAGCTTGAGGACAGAAGAGACCCAGTACTTC.

CDR3 DNA: TGTGCCAGCAGCGAAAAGACAGGGAACTATGGCTACACCTTC. Translating gives CASSEKTGNYGYTF. The V and J genes are TRBV2 and TRBJ1-2, with 7 positions matching TRBD1. The V gene's germline CDR1 is SNHLY and CDR2 FYNNEI. V lost 6 bases to trimming and J lost 2 bases; unmatched junction nucleotides: 6. This CDR3 has 14 residues. The entire variable domain, with the rest obtained from reference TRBV2 and TRBJ1-2, is as follows: EPEVTQTPSHQVTQMGQEVILRCVPISNHLYFYWYRQILGQKVEFLVSFYNNEISEKSEIFDDQFSVERPDGSNFTLKIRSTKLEDSAMYFCASSEKTGNYGYTFGSGTRLTVV.

The rearrangement joins TRBV5-1 to TRBJ1-4, with TRBD1 matching 8 bases. This CDR3 has 14 amino acids. Germline loops: CDR1 SGHRS, CDR2 YFSETQ. The trim removed 4 bases at V and 7 bases at J, leaving 6 bases unmatched. The CDR3 coding sequence is TGCGCCAGCAGCCAGACAGGGGTTGGTGAAAAACTGTTTTTT. It encodes CASSQTGVGEKLFF.

This chain uses TRBV5-1 with TRBJ1-1; D gene uncertain. CDR3 length: 13 amino acids. V was trimmed by 0 bases and J by 5 bases, leaving 8 bases between them. Germline lookup yields CDR1 SGHRS and CDR2 YFSETQ. This chain's CDR3 is CASSLESNTEAFF. The CDR3, as DNA: TGCGCCAGCAGCTTGGAGAGTAATACTGAAGCTTTCTTT.

The chain links TRBV6-6 to TRBJ2-3; no clear D. Trimming removed 2 bases from V and 7 bases from J, with 4 bases in between. The germline V gene has CDR1 MNHNY and CDR2 SVGAGI (reference sequence). CDR3 length: 11 residues. CDR3 DNA: TGTGCCAGCAGTTACCAGTATACGCAGTATTTT. This translates into CASSYQYTQYF.

V usage is TRBV27 and J usage is TRBJ1-2; 7 positions agree with TRBD1. The germline gives CDR1 MNHEY, CDR2 SMNVEV (reference sequence). V shed 5 bases and J 4 bases; nucleotides not matched to a gene: 10. The CDR3 spans 15 residues. The CDR3 spells CASSPRGQQIYGYTF. The CDR3 DNA reads as TGTGCCAGCAGTCCCCGGGGACAGCAGATCTATGGCTACACCTTC.

The CDR3 DNA sequence: TGTGCCAGCAGCTACGGGACCTATAATTCACCCCTCCACTTT. Encoded protein: CASSYGTYNSPLHF. The J gene is TRBJ1-6, the V gene TRBV7-9; D remains ambiguous. The CDR3 runs 14 residues. Germline CDR1 and CDR2: SEHNR and FQNEAQ (reference sequence). V dropped 4 bases and J dropped 2 bases, with 6 bases sitting between them.